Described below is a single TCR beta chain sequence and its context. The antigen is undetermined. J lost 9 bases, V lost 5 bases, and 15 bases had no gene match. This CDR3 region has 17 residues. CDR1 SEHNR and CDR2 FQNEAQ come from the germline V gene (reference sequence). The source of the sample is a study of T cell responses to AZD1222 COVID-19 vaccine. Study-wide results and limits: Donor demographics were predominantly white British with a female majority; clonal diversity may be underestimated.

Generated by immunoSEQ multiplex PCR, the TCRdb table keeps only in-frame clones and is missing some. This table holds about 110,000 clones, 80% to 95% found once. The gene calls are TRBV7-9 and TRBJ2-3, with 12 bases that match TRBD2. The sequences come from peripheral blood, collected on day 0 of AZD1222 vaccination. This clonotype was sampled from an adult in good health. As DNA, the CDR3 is TGTGCCAGCAGCCCCAAAGGACTAGCCGGGACTAGCGGGACGCAGTATTTT. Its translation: CASSPKGLAGTSGTQYF.